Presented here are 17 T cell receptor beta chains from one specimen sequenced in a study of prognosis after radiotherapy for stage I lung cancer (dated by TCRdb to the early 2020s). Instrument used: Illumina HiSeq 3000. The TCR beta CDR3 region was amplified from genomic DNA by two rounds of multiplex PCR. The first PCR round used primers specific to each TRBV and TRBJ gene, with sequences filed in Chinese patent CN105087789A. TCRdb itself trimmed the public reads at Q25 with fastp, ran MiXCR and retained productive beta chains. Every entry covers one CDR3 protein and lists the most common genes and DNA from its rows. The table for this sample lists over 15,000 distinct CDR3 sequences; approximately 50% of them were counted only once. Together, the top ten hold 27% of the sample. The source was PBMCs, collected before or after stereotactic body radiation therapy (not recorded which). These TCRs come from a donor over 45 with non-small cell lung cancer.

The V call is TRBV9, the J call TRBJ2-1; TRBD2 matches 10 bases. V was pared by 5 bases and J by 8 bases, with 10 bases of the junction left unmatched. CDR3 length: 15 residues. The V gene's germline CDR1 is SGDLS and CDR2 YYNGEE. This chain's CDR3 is CASRDPSGSQYEQFF. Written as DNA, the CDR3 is TGTGCCAGCAGGGACCCTAGCGGGAGTCAGTATGAGCAGTTCTTC.

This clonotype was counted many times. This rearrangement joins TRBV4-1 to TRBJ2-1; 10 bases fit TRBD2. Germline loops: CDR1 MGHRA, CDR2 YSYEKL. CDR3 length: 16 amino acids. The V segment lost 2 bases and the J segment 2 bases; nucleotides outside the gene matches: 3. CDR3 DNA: TGCGCCAGCAGCCAACCCCTAGCGGGAGCCTACAATGAGCAGTTCTTC. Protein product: CASSQPLAGAYNEQFF.

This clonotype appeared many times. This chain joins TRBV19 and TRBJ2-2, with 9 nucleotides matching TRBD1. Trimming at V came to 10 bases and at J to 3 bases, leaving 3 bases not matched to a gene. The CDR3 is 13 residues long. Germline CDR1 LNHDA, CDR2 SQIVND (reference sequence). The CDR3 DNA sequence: TGTGCCACCGACAGGGGGTACACCGGGGAGCTGTTTTTT. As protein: CATDRGYTGELFF. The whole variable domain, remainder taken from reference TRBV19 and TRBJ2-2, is DGGITQSPKYLFRKEGQNVTLSCEQNLNHDAMYWYRQDPGQGLRLIYYSQIVNDFQKGDIAEGYSVSREKKESFPLTVTSAQKNPTAFYLCATDRGYTGELFFGEGSRLTVL.

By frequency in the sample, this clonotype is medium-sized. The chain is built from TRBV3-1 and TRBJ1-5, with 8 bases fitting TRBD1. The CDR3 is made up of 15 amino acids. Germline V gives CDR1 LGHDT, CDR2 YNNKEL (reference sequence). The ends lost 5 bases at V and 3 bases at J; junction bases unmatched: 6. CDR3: CASSSGTGNNQPQHF. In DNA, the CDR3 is TGTGCCAGCAGCTCCGGGACAGGTAACAATCAGCCCCAGCATTTT.

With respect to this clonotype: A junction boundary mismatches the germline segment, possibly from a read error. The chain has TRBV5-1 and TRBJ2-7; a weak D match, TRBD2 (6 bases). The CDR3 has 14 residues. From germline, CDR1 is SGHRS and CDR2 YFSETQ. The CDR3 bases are TGCGCCAACAGCTCGGGACTCCCGAGAGGCGAGCAGTACTTC. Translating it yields CANSSGLPRGEQYF.

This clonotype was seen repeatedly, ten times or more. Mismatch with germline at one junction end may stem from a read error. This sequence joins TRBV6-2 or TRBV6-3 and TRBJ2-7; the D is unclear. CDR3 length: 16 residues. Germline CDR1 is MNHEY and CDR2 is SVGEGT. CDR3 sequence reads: CASSDSTLDPSYEQYF. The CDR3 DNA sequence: TGTGCCAGCAGTGACTCCACACTGGACCCCTCCTACGAGCAGTACTTC.

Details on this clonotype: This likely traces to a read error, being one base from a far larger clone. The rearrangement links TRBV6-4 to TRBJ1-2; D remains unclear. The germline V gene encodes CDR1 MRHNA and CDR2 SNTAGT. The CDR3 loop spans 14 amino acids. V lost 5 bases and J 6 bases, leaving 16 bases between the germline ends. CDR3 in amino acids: CASSPTLTTNGYTF. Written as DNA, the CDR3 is TGTGCCAGCAGTCCAACCCTCACTACCAATGGCTACACCTTC.

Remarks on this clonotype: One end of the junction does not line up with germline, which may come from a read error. CDR3 coding DNA: TGTGCCAGCAGCTCTGGACTTGTGTCGACCGGGGATCTGTTTTTT. Its translation is CASSSGLVSTGDLFF. V usage is TRBV7-2 and J usage is TRBJ2-2; D perhaps matches TRBD2 (5 bases). The germline V gene has CDR1 SGHTA and CDR2 FQGNSA. The CDR3 is made up of 15 amino acids.

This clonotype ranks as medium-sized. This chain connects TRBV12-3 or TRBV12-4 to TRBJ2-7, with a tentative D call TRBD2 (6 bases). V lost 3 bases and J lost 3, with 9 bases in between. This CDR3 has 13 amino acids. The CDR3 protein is CASSFGGNYEQYF. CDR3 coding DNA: TGTGCCAGCAGTTTCGGCGGGAACTACGAGCAGTACTTC.

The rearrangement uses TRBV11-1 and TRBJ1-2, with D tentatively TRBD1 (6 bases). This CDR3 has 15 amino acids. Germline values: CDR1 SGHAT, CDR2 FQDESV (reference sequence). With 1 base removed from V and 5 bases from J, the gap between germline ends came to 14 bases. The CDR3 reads CASSLEAGEQYGYTF. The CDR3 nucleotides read TGTGCCAGCAGCTTAGAGGCAGGGGAACAATATGGCTACACCTTC. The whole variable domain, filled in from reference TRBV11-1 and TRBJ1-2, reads EAEVAQSPRYKITEKSQAVAFWCDPISGHATLYWYRQILGQGPELLVQFQDESVVDDSQLPKDRFSAERLKGVDSTLKIQPAELGDSAMYLCASSLEAGEQYGYTFGSGTRLTVV.

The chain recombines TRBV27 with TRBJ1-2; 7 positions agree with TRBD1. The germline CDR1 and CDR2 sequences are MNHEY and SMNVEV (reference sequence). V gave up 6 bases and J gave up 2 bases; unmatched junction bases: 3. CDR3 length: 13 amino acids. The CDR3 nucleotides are TGTGCCAGCAGACTGGGACAGAACTATGGCTACACCTTC. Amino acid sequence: CASRLGQNYGYTF.

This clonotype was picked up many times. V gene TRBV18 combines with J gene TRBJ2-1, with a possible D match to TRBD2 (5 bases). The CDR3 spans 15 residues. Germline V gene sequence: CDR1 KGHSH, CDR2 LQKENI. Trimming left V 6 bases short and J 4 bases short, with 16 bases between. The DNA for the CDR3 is TGTGCCAGCTCTCCTGACCAGCGGAGTTACAATGAGCAGTTCTTC. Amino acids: CASSPDQRSYNEQFF.

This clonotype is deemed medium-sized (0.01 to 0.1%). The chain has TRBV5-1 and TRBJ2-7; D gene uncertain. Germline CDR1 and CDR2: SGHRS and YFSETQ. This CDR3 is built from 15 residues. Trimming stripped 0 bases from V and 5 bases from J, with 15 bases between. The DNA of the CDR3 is TGCGCCAGCAGCTTGGCAGACACCCCCTGGAACGAGCAGTACTTC. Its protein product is CASSLADTPWNEQYF.

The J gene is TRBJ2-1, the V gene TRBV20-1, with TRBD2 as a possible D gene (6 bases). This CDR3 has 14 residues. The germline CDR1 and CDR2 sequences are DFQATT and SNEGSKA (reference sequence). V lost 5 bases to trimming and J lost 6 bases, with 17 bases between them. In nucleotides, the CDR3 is TGCAGTGCTGCGGAGGGTGGCGAGGGCAATGAGCAGTTCTTC. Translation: CSAAEGGEGNEQFF.

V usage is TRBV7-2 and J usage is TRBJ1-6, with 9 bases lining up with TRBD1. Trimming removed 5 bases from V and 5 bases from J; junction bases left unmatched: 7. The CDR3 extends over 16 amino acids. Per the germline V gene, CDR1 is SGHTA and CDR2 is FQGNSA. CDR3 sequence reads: CASSAQGAGNNSPLHF. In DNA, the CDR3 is TGTGCCAGCAGCGCACAGGGGGCCGGGAATAATTCACCCCTCCACTTT.

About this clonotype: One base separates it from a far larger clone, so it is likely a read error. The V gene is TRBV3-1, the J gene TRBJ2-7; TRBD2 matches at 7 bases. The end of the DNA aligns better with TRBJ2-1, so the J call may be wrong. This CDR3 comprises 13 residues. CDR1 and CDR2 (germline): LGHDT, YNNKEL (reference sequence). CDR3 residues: CVSRRTRHTEQFF. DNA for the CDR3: TGTGTCAGCAGGAGGACTAGGCACACTGAGCAGTTCTTC.

For the CDR3, the DNA is TGTGCCAGCAGCTTAGGGTCTAGCGGGGGGGCAGGGGAGCAGTTCTTC. This translates into CASSLGSSGGAGEQFF. This chain uses TRBV7-9 with TRBJ2-1; 12 positions agree with TRBD2. This CDR3 has 16 residues. Germline V gene lookup returns CDR1 SEHNR and CDR2 FQNEAQ (reference sequence). After removal of 1 base from V and 10 bases from J, the junction contained 8 bases not matched to a gene. Drawing the rest from reference TRBV7-9 and TRBJ2-1, the complete variable domain is DTGVSQNPRHKITKRGQNVTFRCDPISEHNRLYWYRQTLGQGPEFLTYFQNEAQLEKSRLLSDRFSAERPKGSFSTLEIQRTEQGDSAMYLCASSLGSSGGAGEQFFGPGTRLTVL.